One sample yielded the 21 T cell receptor beta chains listed below, sequenced in a study of cytomegalovirus exposure and HLA in healthy donors. PCR involved 60 Vbeta and 13 Jbeta primers. Generated by immunoSEQ multiplex PCR, the TCRdb table keeps only in-frame clones and is missing some. Found here are some 51,000 clones; the top ten clones hold about 9.2%. Sequenced: PBMCs. Receptors were obtained from a man aged 50-60 years in good health and CMV-seropositive.

The chain carries TRBV9 and TRBJ1-2; D is uncertain. Germline loops: CDR1 SGDLS, CDR2 YYNGEE. V was trimmed by 0 bases and J by 7 bases, leaving 13 bases between them. The CDR3 sequence is 14 residues long. Here the CDR3 reads CASSVGGAPSGYTF. The CDR3 nucleotides are TGTGCCAGCAGCGTAGGTGGTGCGCCCTCTGGCTACACCTTC. Complete variable domain (other parts from reference TRBV9 and TRBJ1-2): DSGVTQTPKHLITATGQRVTLRCSPRSGDLSVYWYQQSLDQGLQFLIQYYNGEERAKGNILERFSAQQFPDLHSELNLSSLELGDSALYFCASSVGGAPSGYTFGSGTRLTVV.

The chain links TRBV5-1 to TRBJ1-1, with unresolved D. Trimming took off 4 bases at V and 1 base at J, with 14 bases between the two ends. Germline CDR1 is SGHRS and CDR2 is YFSETQ. CDR3 length: 15 amino acids. The CDR3 protein is CASSILSLGNTEAFF. In nucleotides, the CDR3 is TGCGCCAGCAGCATACTATCATTGGGGAACACTGAAGCTTTCTTT.

The chain recombines TRBV7-2 with TRBJ2-7; D is perhaps TRBD2 (5 bases). This CDR3 is built from 15 residues. Germline CDR1 SGHTA, CDR2 FQGNSA. Trimming left V 3 bases short and J 5 bases short, with 17 bases between. The CDR3 DNA reads as TGTGCCAGCAGCTTCTATAAGGGAGATGGTAACGAGCAGTACTTC. This codes for CASSFYKGDGNEQYF.

The V and J genes are TRBV5-4 and TRBJ2-2; D remains unclear. Germline V gives CDR1 SGHNT, CDR2 YYREEE (reference sequence). The CDR3 is made up of 13 amino acids. Between the trimmed V and J ends, which lost 0 bases and 7 bases, there was a span of 7 bases. CDR3 bases: TGTGCCAGCAGCTTGGACATAAACGGGGAGCTGTTTTTT. The encoded protein is CASSLDINGELFF.

V and J are TRBV19 and TRBJ1-5; no clear D. The CDR3 has 15 amino acids. The germline V gene has CDR1 LNHDA and CDR2 SQIVND (reference sequence). Between the trimmed V and J ends, which lost 8 bases and 4 bases, there was a span of 18 bases. The CDR3 coding sequence is TGTGCCAGTGAGCCGTCCGGTTATTGGAATCAGCCCCAGCATTTT. Translating it yields CASEPSGYWNQPQHF.

The rearrangement joins TRBV5-1 to TRBJ2-4; weak D call: TRBD1 (7 bases). CDR3 length: 16 residues. The V gene lost 4 bases and the J gene lost 1 base, with 15 bases spanning the gap. Germline values: CDR1 SGHRS, CDR2 YFSETQ. The CDR3 loop is CASSPGAGGAKNIQYF. DNA for the CDR3: TGCGCCAGCAGCCCCGGAGCAGGGGGGGCCAAAAACATTCAGTACTTC.

The J gene is TRBJ2-5, the V gene TRBV29-1, with D possibly TRBD1 on 5 matching bases. The CDR3 is made up of 14 amino acids. Germline-derived CDR1 and CDR2 are SQVTM and ANQGSEA. Deletions cut 0 bases from V and 3 bases from J, with 11 bases between. CDR3 region: CSVEDWGGEETQYF. The CDR3 DNA is TGCAGCGTTGAAGATTGGGGCGGAGAAGAGACCCAGTACTTC.

The rearrangement uses TRBV29-1 and TRBJ1-1, with D uncertain. The V gene lost 0 bases and the J gene lost 0 bases, with 11 bases spanning the gap. Germline V lookup: CDR1 SQVTM, CDR2 ANQGSEA. This CDR3 has 15 residues. CDR3 coding DNA: TGCAGCGTTGAAGAACCGGGCGGGATGAACACTGAAGCTTTCTTT. Protein: CSVEEPGGMNTEAFF.

The V call is TRBV2, the J call TRBJ2-7; 7 bases agree with TRBD2. V was clipped by 4 bases and J by 5 bases; unmatched bases: 5. The CDR3 covers 13 residues. Germline CDR1 reads SNHLY; CDR2 reads FYNNEI. The CDR3 sequence is CASSGQRGHEQYF. The CDR3 DNA sequence: TGTGCCAGCAGTGGCCAGCGGGGCCACGAGCAGTACTTC.

Here the CDR3 DNA reads TGCAGCGTTCCGGACTCGTCCCGCCAAGAGACCCAGTACTTC. Protein: CSVPDSSRQETQYF. This sequence joins TRBV29-1 and TRBJ2-5, with D perhaps matching TRBD2 (5 bases). Germline CDR1 and CDR2: SQVTM and ANQGSEA. The CDR3 has 14 residues. Trimming stripped 5 bases from V and 1 base from J, with 14 bases between.

The rearrangement uses TRBV6-5 and TRBJ2-7; D is perhaps TRBD2 (5 bases). Germline loops: CDR1 MNHEY, CDR2 SVGAGI. The CDR3 runs to 15 residues. V dropped 7 bases and J dropped 1 base, with 17 bases sitting between them. In nucleotides, the CDR3 is TGTGCCAGCACCCCGGGGAGCGCGGTGTCCTACGAGCAGTACTTC. Amino acid sequence: CASTPGSAVSYEQYF.

This chain uses TRBV30 with TRBJ1-4; D is undetermined. The germline V gene has CDR1 GTSNPN and CDR2 SVGIG (reference sequence). The CDR3 has 14 residues. Trimming took 2 bases from V and 7 from J, leaving 14 bases between them. The CDR3: CAWSTPTEGEKLFF. DNA of the CDR3: TGTGCCTGGAGTACCCCCACAGAGGGTGAAAAACTGTTTTTT.

Concerning this clone: The same CDR3 also results from other DNA sequences found in this sample. The chain couples TRBV27 to TRBJ1-5; D ambiguous. Trimming cost V 6 bases and J 0 bases, with 9 bases left between them. Germline lookup yields CDR1 MNHEY and CDR2 SMNVEV (reference sequence). This CDR3 contains 14 residues. The CDR3 DNA reads TGTGCCAGCAGCCTTGGAGGTAGCAATCAGCCCCAGCATTTT. This codes for CASSLGGSNQPQHF.

This chain links TRBV7-2 with TRBJ1-1; D gene ambiguous. Germline lookup yields CDR1 SGHTA and CDR2 FQGNSA. The ends were cut back, 3 bases at V and 1 base at J, with 12 bases in the middle. This CDR3 is 15 amino acids long. This CDR3 is CASSFLSTGNTEAFF. CDR3 DNA sequence: TGTGCCAGCAGCTTCCTCTCGACTGGGAACACTGAAGCTTTCTTT. The variable domain in full, completed from reference TRBV7-2 and TRBJ1-1, reads GAGVSQSPSNKVTEKGKDVELRCDPISGHTALYWYRQSLGQGLEFLIYFQGNSAPDKSGLPSDRFSAERTGGSVSTLTIQRTQQEDSAVYLCASSFLSTGNTEAFFGQGTRLTVV.

The V gene is TRBV5-5, the J gene TRBJ1-1, with 8 bases matching TRBD1. V lost 2 bases, J lost 4 bases, and 1 base stayed unmatched. CDR3 size: 13 residues. CDR1 SGHKS and CDR2 YYEKEE come from the germline V gene (reference sequence). The CDR3 DNA is TGTGCCAGCAGCTTTGGGACAGGCACTGAAGCTTTCTTT. Translating gives CASSFGTGTEAFF.

The J gene is TRBJ1-1, the V gene TRBV6-6, with 7 positions matching TRBD1. V lost 6 bases to trimming and J lost 6 bases; unmatched junction nucleotides: 7. This CDR3 has 13 residues. Germline V CDR1 and CDR2: MNHNY, SVGAGI (reference sequence). The CDR3 coding sequence is TGTGCCAGCAGACGAGACAGGGTCGCTGAAGCTTTCTTT. Translating gives CASRRDRVAEAFF.

The V and J genes are TRBV4-1 and TRBJ2-1, with TRBD2 identical over 13 bases. The CDR3 contains 15 residues. Trimming cost V 6 bases and J 7 bases; bases outside gene matches: 6. CDR1 is MGHRA, CDR2 YSYEKL, per germline. Here the CDR3 DNA reads TGCGCCAGCAGGATGGGGACTAGCGGGATTAATGAGCAGTTCTTC. It codes for CASRMGTSGINEQFF.

The rearrangement joins TRBV29-1 to TRBJ1-3; maybe TRBD1 (6 bases). The V end was cut by 7 bases, the J end by 8 bases, with 18 bases between. Germline-derived CDR1 and CDR2 are SQVTM and ANQGSEA. CDR3 length: 13 residues. The chain's CDR3 is CSGRGGSGDTIYF. The CDR3 region has the DNA TGCAGCGGCCGAGGGGGTTCCGGAGACACCATATATTTT.

This sequence joins TRBV5-1 and TRBJ2-7; 8 bases fit TRBD2. Germline assignment: CDR1 SGHRS and CDR2 YFSETQ. The CDR3 length is 15 residues. The V and J ends lost 2 bases and 0 bases, in that order; junction bases with no gene match: 4. The CDR3 reads CASSLSGGPSYEQYF. CDR3 coding DNA: TGCGCCAGCAGCTTAAGCGGGGGTCCCTCCTACGAGCAGTACTTC.

The chain employs TRBV30 and TRBJ2-5, with TRBD2 matching over 9 bases. V was pared by 2 bases and J by 6 bases, with 10 bases of the junction left unmatched. The CDR3 length is 15 residues. The germline V gene has CDR1 GTSNPN and CDR2 SVGIG (reference sequence). CDR3 sequence: CAWSLAGGGAQTQYF. Here the CDR3 DNA reads TGTGCCTGGAGTCTCGCTGGCGGGGGGGCGCAGACCCAGTACTTC.

The chain has TRBV18 and TRBJ1-4; 10 positions match TRBD1. V lost 4 bases and J lost 6; bases outside the gene matches: 2. CDR3 length: 14 amino acids. Germline V gene data show CDR1 as KGHSH and CDR2 as LQKENI. In DNA form, the CDR3 reads TGTGCCAGCTCACGGGACAGGGGTGATGAAAAACTGTTTTTT. Amino acid sequence: CASSRDRGDEKLFF. The full variable domain, its missing parts supplied by reference TRBV18 and TRBJ1-4, is NAGVMQNPRHLVRRRGQEARLRCSPMKGHSHVYWYRQLPEEGLKFMVYLQKENIIDESGMPKERFSAEFPKEGPSILRIQQVVRGDSAAYFCASSRDRGDEKLFFGSGTQLSVL.